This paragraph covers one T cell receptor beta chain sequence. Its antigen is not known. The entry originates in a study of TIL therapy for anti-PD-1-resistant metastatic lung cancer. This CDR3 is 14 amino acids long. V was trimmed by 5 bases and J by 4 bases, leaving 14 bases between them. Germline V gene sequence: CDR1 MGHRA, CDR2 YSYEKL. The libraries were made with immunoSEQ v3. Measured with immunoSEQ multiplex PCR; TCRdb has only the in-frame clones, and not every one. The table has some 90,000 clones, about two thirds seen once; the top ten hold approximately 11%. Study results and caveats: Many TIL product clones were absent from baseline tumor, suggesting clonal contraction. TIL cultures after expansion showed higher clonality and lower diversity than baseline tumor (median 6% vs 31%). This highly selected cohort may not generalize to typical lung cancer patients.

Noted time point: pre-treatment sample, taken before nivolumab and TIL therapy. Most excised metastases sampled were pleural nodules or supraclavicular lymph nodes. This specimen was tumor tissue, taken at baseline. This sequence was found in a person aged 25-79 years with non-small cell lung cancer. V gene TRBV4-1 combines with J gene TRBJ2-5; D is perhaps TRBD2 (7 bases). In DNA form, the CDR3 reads TGCGCCAGCAGCGGAGGGGGGGCAGGAGAGACCCAGTACTTC. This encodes CASSGGGAGETQYF.